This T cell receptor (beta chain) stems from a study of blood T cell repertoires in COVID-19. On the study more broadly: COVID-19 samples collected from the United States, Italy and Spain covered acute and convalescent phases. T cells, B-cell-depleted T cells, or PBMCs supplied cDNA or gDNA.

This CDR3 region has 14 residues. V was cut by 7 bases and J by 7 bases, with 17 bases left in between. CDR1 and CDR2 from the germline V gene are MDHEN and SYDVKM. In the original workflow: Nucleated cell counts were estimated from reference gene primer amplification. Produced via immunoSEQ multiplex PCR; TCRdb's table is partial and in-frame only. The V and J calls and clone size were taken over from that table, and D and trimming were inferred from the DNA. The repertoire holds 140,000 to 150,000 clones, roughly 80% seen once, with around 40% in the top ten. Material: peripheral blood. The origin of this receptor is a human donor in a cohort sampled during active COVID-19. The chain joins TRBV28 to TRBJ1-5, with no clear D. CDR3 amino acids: CASNPGGSGQPQHF. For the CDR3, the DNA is TGTGCCAGCAACCCGGGAGGGTCTGGCCAGCCCCAGCATTTT.